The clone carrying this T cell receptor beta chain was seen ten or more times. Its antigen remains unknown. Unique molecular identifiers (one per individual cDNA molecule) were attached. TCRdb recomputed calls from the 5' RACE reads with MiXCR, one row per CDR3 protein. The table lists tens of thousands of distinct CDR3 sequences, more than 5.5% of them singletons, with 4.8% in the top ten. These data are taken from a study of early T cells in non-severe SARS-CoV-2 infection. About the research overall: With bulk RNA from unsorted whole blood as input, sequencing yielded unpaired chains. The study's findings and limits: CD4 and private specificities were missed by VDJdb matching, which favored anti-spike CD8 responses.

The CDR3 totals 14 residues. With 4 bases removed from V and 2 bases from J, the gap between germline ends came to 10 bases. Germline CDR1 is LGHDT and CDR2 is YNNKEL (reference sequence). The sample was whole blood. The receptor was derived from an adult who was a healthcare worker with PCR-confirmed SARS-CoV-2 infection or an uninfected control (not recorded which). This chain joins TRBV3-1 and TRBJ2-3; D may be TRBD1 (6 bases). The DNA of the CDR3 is TGTGCCAGCAGCCTAGGACAGTACACAGATACGCAGTATTTT. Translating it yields CASSLGQYTDTQYF.